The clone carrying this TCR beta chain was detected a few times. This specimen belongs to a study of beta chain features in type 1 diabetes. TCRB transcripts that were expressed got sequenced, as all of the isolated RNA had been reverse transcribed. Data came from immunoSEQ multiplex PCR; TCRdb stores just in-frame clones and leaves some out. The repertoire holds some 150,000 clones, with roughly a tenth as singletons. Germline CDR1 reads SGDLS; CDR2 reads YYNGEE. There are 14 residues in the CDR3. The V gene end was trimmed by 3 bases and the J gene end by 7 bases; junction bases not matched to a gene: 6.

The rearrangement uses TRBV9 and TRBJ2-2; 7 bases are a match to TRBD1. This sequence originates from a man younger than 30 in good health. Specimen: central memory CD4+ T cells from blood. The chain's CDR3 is CASSARGYDGELFF. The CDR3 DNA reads TGTGCCAGCAGCGCCAGGGGGTACGACGGGGAGCTGTTTTTT.